Following are 19 T cell receptor beta chains from one sample sequenced in a study of blood T cell repertoires in COVID-19. Produced via immunoSEQ multiplex PCR; TCRdb's table is partial and in-frame only. This table holds about 160,000 clones, roughly 82% found once. Sequences were obtained from peripheral blood. These receptors originate from a woman in her thirties or forties with COVID-19, enrolled during active disease.

This chain joins TRBV5-5 and TRBJ2-1; the D is unclear. The CDR3 contains 13 residues. In germline, CDR1 is SGHKS, CDR2 YYEKEE (reference sequence). The V end was cut by 1 base, the J end by 4 bases, with 6 bases between. The CDR3 DNA follows: TGTGCCAGCAGCTTGTGGCAGTACAATGAGCAGTTCTTC. It yields the protein CASSLWQYNEQFF.

The chain uses TRBV10-1 and TRBJ2-5, with TRBD1 matching 11 bases. Germline lookup yields CDR1 WNHNN and CDR2 SYGVQD (reference sequence). This CDR3 contains 13 residues. J lost 3 bases, V lost 9 bases, and 3 bases had no gene match. CDR3 region: CARGGQGEETQYF. The DNA of the CDR3 is TGCGCCAGGGGGGGACAGGGGGAAGAGACCCAGTACTTC.

This clone was counted a few times. J is TRBJ2-5 and V is TRBV7-9; 12 bases agree with TRBD2. Germline CDR1 and CDR2: SEHNR and FQNEAQ (reference sequence). The CDR3 is made up of 17 amino acids. V lost 1 base, J lost 4 bases, and 7 bases stayed unmatched. The CDR3, as DNA: TGTGCCAGCAGCTTAGGCTTCGGACTAGCGGGATCAGAGACCCAGTACTTC. Residues: CASSLGFGLAGSETQYF.

This clone was found a few times. V and J are TRBV10-3 and TRBJ1-1; D remains ambiguous. The CDR3 loop spans 13 amino acids. In germline, CDR1 is ENHRY, CDR2 SYGVKD. With 2 bases removed from V and 3 bases from J, the gap between germline ends came to 7 bases. CDR3 in DNA: TGTGCCATCAGTGAGGACACGGACACTGAAGCTTTCTTT. Amino acids: CAISEDTDTEAFF.

The gene calls are TRBV18 and TRBJ2-7, with TRBD1 matching 8 bases. In germline, CDR1 is KGHSH, CDR2 LQKENI. The CDR3 has 16 amino acids. V lost 5 bases and J lost 7; bases outside the gene matches: 16. The CDR3 region has the DNA TGTGCCAGCTCATCTCCCCCCCGGCAGGGGGCAGGGGAGCAGTACTTC. This codes for CASSSPPRQGAGEQYF.

The V and J genes are TRBV7-6 and TRBJ1-2, with D possibly being TRBD1 (5 bases). The ends were cut back, 4 bases at V and 6 bases at J, with 18 bases in the middle. This CDR3 is 15 amino acids long. Germline loops: CDR1 SGHVS, CDR2 FNYEAQ. The CDR3 nucleotides are TGTGCCAGCAGCTCTACTTTCGGGGGATCGGATGGCTACACCTTC. Its translation is CASSSTFGGSDGYTF.

This clone was picked up a small number of times. The chain carries TRBV4-1 and TRBJ2-3; D possibly corresponds to TRBD2 (5 bases). The V gene's germline CDR1 is MGHRA and CDR2 YSYEKL. Trimming cost V 1 base and J 8 bases, with 16 bases left between them. The CDR3 is 15 residues long. DNA for the CDR3: TGCGCCAGCAGCCAAGGGAGCGGCGCGGTGGGTACGCAGTATTTT. Residues: CASSQGSGAVGTQYF.

The V gene is TRBV6-5, the J gene TRBJ1-5; 9 bases match TRBD1. Per the germline V gene, CDR1 is MNHEY and CDR2 is SVGAGI. CDR3 length equals 15 residues. Trimming at V came to 4 bases and at J to 2 bases, leaving 3 bases not matched to a gene. CDR3 sequence: CASSLRTGGNQPQHF. The CDR3 DNA reads TGTGCCAGCAGTTTACGGACAGGGGGCAATCAGCCCCAGCATTTT.

V usage is TRBV15 and J usage is TRBJ1-4; 9 nucleotides line up with TRBD1. This CDR3 spans 16 amino acids. The V gene's germline CDR1 is LNHNV and CDR2 YYDKDF (reference sequence). J lost 8 bases, V lost 0 bases, and 7 bases had no gene match. CDR3 sequence: CATSREVGTGREKLFF. CDR3 coding DNA: TGTGCCACCAGCAGAGAAGTGGGGACAGGGCGAGAAAAACTGTTTTTT. Full variable domain (outside the CDR3, taken from reference TRBV15 and TRBJ1-4): DAMVIQNPRYQVTQFGKPVTLSCSQTLNHNVMYWYQQKSSQAPKLLFHYYDKDFNNEADTPDNFQSRRPNTSFCFLDIRSPGLGDTAMYLCATSREVGTGREKLFFGSGTQLSVL.

The V gene is TRBV30, the J gene TRBJ1-1, with a possible D match to TRBD1 (6 bases). This CDR3 comprises 12 residues. Trimming took 8 bases from V and 10 from J, leaving 20 bases between them. The germline V gene encodes CDR1 GTSNPN and CDR2 SVGIG (reference sequence). The CDR3 spells CAALRVGGGAFF. DNA for the CDR3: TGTGCCGCCTTAAGGGTGGGAGGGGGAGCTTTCTTT.

This clone was picked up one time. In nucleotides, the CDR3 is TGTGCCAGCAGCCTAGACAGGGAGCGGACCGGGGAGCTGTTTTTT. Translation: CASSLDRERTGELFF. The chain has TRBV5-4 and TRBJ2-2; 7 nucleotides line up with TRBD1. The CDR3 is 15 amino acids. Looked up from germline, CDR1 is SGHNT and CDR2 is YYREEE (reference sequence). With V trimmed by 4 bases and J by 5 bases, 8 bases remained unmatched. Full variable domain (missing parts from reference TRBV5-4 and TRBJ2-2): ETGVTQSPTHLIKTRGQQVTLRCSSQSGHNTVSWYQQALGQGPQFIFQYYREEENGRGNFPPRFSGLQFPNYSSELNVNALELDDSALYLCASSLDRERTGELFFGEGSRLTVL.

The chain links TRBV28 to TRBJ1-1, with a weak D call TRBD1 (6 bases). CDR3 size: 13 residues. Germline loops: CDR1 MDHEN, CDR2 SYDVKM. Trimming took off 8 bases at V and 1 base at J, with 11 bases between the two ends. The CDR3 reads CASRRGSNTEAFF. The CDR3 DNA reads as TGTGCCAGCCGCAGGGGCTCGAACACTGAAGCTTTCTTT.

The chain is built from TRBV5-4 and TRBJ2-1, with 7 bases matching TRBD1. The germline CDR1 and CDR2 sequences are SGHNT and YYREEE (reference sequence). After removal of 6 bases from V and 9 bases from J, the junction contained 12 bases not matched to a gene. There are 14 residues in the CDR3. The CDR3 sequence is CASTPDDRVFEQFF. CDR3 in DNA: TGTGCCAGCACCCCGGATGACAGGGTGTTTGAGCAGTTCTTC.

The rearrangement joins TRBV18 to TRBJ2-5, with D possibly matching TRBD1 (5 bases). Germline V gives CDR1 KGHSH, CDR2 LQKENI. V gave up 1 base and J gave up 5 bases, with 11 bases separating them. CDR3 size: 14 residues. The CDR3 protein is CASSPQGIGETQYF. The DNA of the CDR3 is TGTGCCAGCTCACCACAGGGGATAGGTGAGACCCAGTACTTC.

This rearrangement joins TRBV19 to TRBJ1-1; no clear D. Trimming took 1 base from V and 7 from J, leaving 10 bases between them. Germline V CDR1 and CDR2: LNHDA, SQIVND (reference sequence). The CDR3 is made up of 13 amino acids. In nucleotides, the CDR3 is TGTGCCAGTAGTATAGCGCGGCACTATGAAGCTTTCTTT. This gives the protein CASSIARHYEAFF.

The chain employs TRBV7-2 and TRBJ2-7; TRBD2 agrees at 12 bases. CDR1 SGHTA and CDR2 FQGNSA come from the germline V gene. This CDR3 is built from 14 residues. The V and J ends lost 4 bases and 5 bases, in that order; junction bases with no gene match: 3. CDR3 DNA: TGTGCCAGCAGCTCATGGACTAGCGGGAACGAGCAGTACTTC. Protein: CASSSWTSGNEQYF.

This clone was observed a single time. V is TRBV11-2 and J is TRBJ2-2; D might be TRBD1 (6 bases). This CDR3 has 14 residues. V lost 6 bases and J lost 5, with 13 bases in between. CDR1 is SGHAT, CDR2 FQNNGV, per germline. The CDR3 DNA is TGTGCCAGCAGTTATCTCAGGGGTACCGGGGAGCTGTTTTTT. This encodes CASSYLRGTGELFF.

V is TRBV3-1 (or the pseudogene TRBV3-2) and J is TRBJ2-5; 10 nucleotides align to TRBD2. CDR1 and CDR2 (germline): LGHDT, YNNKEL (reference sequence). The V gene end was trimmed by 4 bases and the J gene end by 4 bases; junction bases not matched to a gene: 6. The CDR3 loop spans 15 amino acids. The CDR3 DNA reads TGTGCCAGCAGCCTTGGGGCTAGCGGGGGAGAGACCCAGTACTTC. It codes for CASSLGASGGETQYF.

This sequence joins TRBV6-5 and TRBJ2-5; 10 bases map to TRBD2. Germline-derived CDR1 and CDR2 are MNHEY and SVGAGI. The CDR3 is 14 amino acids. Trimming at V came to 0 bases and at J to 5 bases, leaving 0 bases not matched to a gene. CDR3 sequence: CASSYSSGGETQYF. CDR3 coding DNA: TGTGCCAGCAGTTACTCTAGCGGGGGGGAGACCCAGTACTTC.